Listed here are 21 T cell receptor beta chains from one sample, sequenced in a study of blood T cell repertoires in COVID-19. The assay was immunoSEQ multiplex PCR, and TCRdb's table has in-frame clones only and misses some. The sample holds some 450,000 clones, over 85% seen once. The sequencing input was peripheral blood. Receptors were obtained from a young man with COVID-19, enrolled during active disease.

This chain joins TRBV29-1 and TRBJ1-2; tentatively, D is TRBD1 (6 bases). CDR1 and CDR2 from the germline V gene are SQVTM and ANQGSEA. The CDR3 runs to 12 residues. Trimming cost V 5 bases and J 4 bases, with 11 bases left between them. The CDR3: CSVLEQGYGYTF. The CDR3 nucleotides read TGCAGCGTTCTCGAACAGGGCTATGGCTACACCTTC.

The chain has TRBV19 and TRBJ2-3, with 9 bases that match TRBD2. J lost 4 bases, V lost 5 bases, and 7 bases had no gene match. In germline, CDR1 is LNHDA, CDR2 SQIVND (reference sequence). The CDR3 totals 15 residues. The CDR3 protein is CASSLAGGPPDTQYF. The CDR3 DNA follows: TGTGCCAGTAGTTTGGCGGGGGGGCCCCCAGATACGCAGTATTTT. Together with reference TRBV19 and TRBJ2-3, the CDR3 gives the full variable domain: DGGITQSPKYLFRKEGQNVTLSCEQNLNHDAMYWYRQDPGQGLRLIYYSQIVNDFQKGDIAEGYSVSREKKESFPLTVTSAQKNPTAFYLCASSLAGGPPDTQYFGPGTRLTVL.

The chain combines TRBV18 with TRBJ2-4; tentative D call: TRBD1 (5 bases). The CDR3 is made up of 13 amino acids. Germline CDR1 and CDR2: KGHSH and LQKENI. Trimming took 1 base from V and 8 from J, leaving 9 bases between them. Here the CDR3 DNA reads TGTGCCAGCTCACCACAGGGCAGGGACATTCAGTACTTC. Translated: CASSPQGRDIQYF.

This rearrangement joins TRBV5-8 to TRBJ2-1; TRBD2 agrees at 8 bases. Germline loops: CDR1 SGHTS, CDR2 YDEGEE. The V segment lost 0 bases and the J segment 9 bases; nucleotides outside the gene matches: 8. The CDR3 totals 15 residues. The CDR3 sequence: CASSLAGGPPLEQFF. CDR3 DNA: TGTGCCAGCAGCTTGGCGGGGGGGCCCCCACTTGAGCAGTTCTTC.

The rearrangement uses TRBV28 and TRBJ2-3, with 11 bases fitting TRBD2. Trimming took 4 bases from V and 0 from J; bases not matched to a gene: 12. This CDR3 has 19 amino acids. CDR1 and CDR2 from the germline V gene are MDHEN and SYDVKM. CDR3 nucleotides: TGTGCCAGCAGTTACCCCCTAGCGGGAGGTCCATCTAGCACAGATACGCAGTATTTT. Its translation is CASSYPLAGGPSSTDTQYF.

The V gene is TRBV19, the J gene TRBJ2-2; 10 nucleotides align to TRBD2. The junction had 7 bases not matched to a gene; V was cut back by 6 bases and J by 6 bases. The germline CDR1 and CDR2 sequences are LNHDA and SQIVND (reference sequence). This CDR3 has 15 residues. The CDR3 region is CASSSSGTSAGELFF. The CDR3, as DNA: TGTGCCAGTAGCTCCTCCGGGACTAGCGCCGGGGAGCTGTTTTTT.

V usage is TRBV7-9 and J usage is TRBJ1-3; weak D call: TRBD1 (5 bases). There are 15 residues in the CDR3. Germline CDR1 SEHNR, CDR2 FQNEAQ (reference sequence). V lost 8 bases and J 0 bases, leaving 14 bases between the germline ends. The CDR3 loop reads CASGRGADSGNTIYF. In nucleotides, the CDR3 is TGTGCCAGCGGTAGGGGCGCCGACTCTGGAAACACCATATATTTT.

For the CDR3, the DNA is TGCGCCAGCAGCTTCAATAGGGGGCTAGCCTATGGCTACACCTTC. It translates to CASSFNRGLAYGYTF. The chain recombines TRBV5-1 with TRBJ1-2; 7 positions agree with TRBD1. V was pared by 2 bases and J by 4 bases, with 8 bases of the junction left unmatched. Per the germline V gene, CDR1 is SGHRS and CDR2 is YFSETQ. This CDR3 spans 15 amino acids.

The chain links TRBV6-5 to TRBJ2-2; tentatively, D is TRBD2 (6 bases). This CDR3 spans 16 amino acids. The V end was cut by 1 base, the J end by 6 bases, with 15 bases between. CDR1 and CDR2 (germline): MNHEY, SVGAGI. In nucleotides, the CDR3 is TGTGCCAGCAGTTACTTCGGCGGGGCGCCCTCCGGGGAGCTGTTTTTT. It is translated as CASSYFGGAPSGELFF.

This rearrangement joins TRBV27 to TRBJ2-7, with 7 positions matching TRBD2. With V trimmed by 5 bases and J by 2 bases, 6 bases remained unmatched. In germline, CDR1 is MNHEY, CDR2 SMNVEV (reference sequence). The CDR3 contains 14 residues. The CDR3 nucleotides read TGTGCCAGCAGTGACGGGACTAAAGCCTACGAGCAGTACTTC. Its protein is CASSDGTKAYEQYF.

This chain links TRBV24-1 with TRBJ1-6, with 8 bases aligning to TRBD1. The germline gives CDR1 KGHDR, CDR2 SFDVKD. Unmatched junction bases numbered 2, after V lost 7 bases and J lost 7 bases. The CDR3 totals 13 residues. The CDR3 nucleotides are TGTGCCACCAGCCGGGACAGGAATTCACCCCTCCACTTT. Its translation: CATSRDRNSPLHF.

The chain uses TRBV6-5 and TRBJ2-7; D is unresolved. The CDR3 loop spans 15 amino acids. Between the trimmed V and J ends, which lost 2 bases and 0 bases, there was a span of 11 bases. Germline CDR1 MNHEY, CDR2 SVGAGI. This CDR3 is CASSYTDSRSYEQYF. In nucleotides, the CDR3 is TGTGCCAGCAGTTACACCGACTCTCGCTCCTACGAGCAGTACTTC.

The chain is built from TRBV14 and TRBJ2-7, with 7 bases lining up with TRBD2. V shed 0 bases and J 7 bases; nucleotides not matched to a gene: 9. In germline, CDR1 is SGHDN, CDR2 FVKESK. The CDR3 totals 15 residues. The CDR3 DNA is TGTGCCAGCAGCCAAGACCACCTAGCGGACTTGGAGCAGTACTTC. It encodes CASSQDHLADLEQYF.

The chain combines TRBV5-6 with TRBJ2-7; TRBD2 might be the D (5 bases). Deletions cut 0 bases from V and 4 bases from J, with 8 bases between. CDR1 is SGHDT and CDR2 is YYEEEE in the germline V gene. This CDR3 comprises 13 residues. The CDR3 is CASSLASGYEQYF. The CDR3 DNA follows: TGTGCCAGCAGCTTGGCCTCGGGGTACGAGCAGTACTTC.

This clone occurred once. The rearrangement uses TRBV18 and TRBJ1-6; D remains unclear. In germline, CDR1 is KGHSH, CDR2 LQKENI. The ends were cut back, 3 bases at V and 6 bases at J, with 6 bases in the middle. This CDR3 has 13 amino acids. The CDR3 here is CASSPFGNSPLHF. As DNA, the CDR3 is TGTGCCAGCTCACCCTTCGGTAATTCACCCCTCCACTTT.

The chain carries TRBV18 and TRBJ1-4, with a tentative D call TRBD1 (5 bases). Germline V gene lookup returns CDR1 KGHSH and CDR2 LQKENI. V dropped 4 bases and J dropped 6 bases, with 9 bases sitting between them. The CDR3 is made up of 13 amino acids. The CDR3 region has the DNA TGTGCCAGCTCACTGGGGCTTTATGAAAAACTGTTTTTT. It translates to CASSLGLYEKLFF.

CDR3 protein: CASRGKTAGDNEQFF. The CDR3 coding sequence is TGTGCCAGCAGGGGGAAGACGGCGGGAGACAATGAGCAGTTCTTC. V gene TRBV6-5 combines with J gene TRBJ2-1; TRBD2 matches at 7 bases. This CDR3 comprises 15 residues. The V gene's germline CDR1 is MNHEY and CDR2 SVGAGI. After removal of 6 bases from V and 5 bases from J, the junction contained 10 bases not matched to a gene.

CDR3 sequence reads: CATSEGGSSYEQYF. In DNA, the CDR3 is TGTGCCACCAGTGAGGGCGGGAGCTCCTACGAGCAGTACTTC. V and J are TRBV24-1 and TRBJ2-7; TRBD2 matches at 7 bases. V trimming: 4 bases; J trimming: 0 bases; junction bases outside the gene matches: 2. CDR3 length: 14 amino acids. The germline gives CDR1 KGHDR, CDR2 SFDVKD.

This clone was found a few times. This chain connects TRBV19 to TRBJ2-2, with 7 bases aligning to TRBD1. The CDR3 sequence is 16 residues long. J lost 0 bases, V lost 5 bases, and 6 bases had no gene match. CDR1 is LNHDA and CDR2 is SQIVND in the germline V gene (reference sequence). For the CDR3, the DNA is TGTGCCAGTAGTCAACAGGGGTTCGCGAACACCGGGGAGCTGTTTTTT. This translates into CASSQQGFANTGELFF.

This clone was picked up a small number of times. V usage is TRBV3-1 (or the pseudogene TRBV3-2) and J usage is TRBJ2-2; 12 bases map to TRBD2. CDR1 is LGHDT, CDR2 YNNKEL, per germline (reference sequence). The V and J ends lost 5 bases and 5 bases, in that order; junction bases with no gene match: 6. The CDR3 runs to 16 residues. The CDR3 loop reads CASSGRLAGVTGELFF. CDR3 in DNA: TGTGCCAGCAGCGGTCGACTAGCGGGGGTAACCGGGGAGCTGTTTTTT.

This chain joins TRBV18 and TRBJ1-1; possibly TRBD1 for D (6 bases). The CDR3 consists of 12 residues. Germline values: CDR1 KGHSH, CDR2 LQKENI. The V and J ends lost 2 bases and 7 bases respectively, with 8 bases between them. The CDR3 is CASSPLDSEAFF. CDR3 coding DNA: TGTGCCAGCTCACCATTGGACAGTGAAGCTTTCTTT.